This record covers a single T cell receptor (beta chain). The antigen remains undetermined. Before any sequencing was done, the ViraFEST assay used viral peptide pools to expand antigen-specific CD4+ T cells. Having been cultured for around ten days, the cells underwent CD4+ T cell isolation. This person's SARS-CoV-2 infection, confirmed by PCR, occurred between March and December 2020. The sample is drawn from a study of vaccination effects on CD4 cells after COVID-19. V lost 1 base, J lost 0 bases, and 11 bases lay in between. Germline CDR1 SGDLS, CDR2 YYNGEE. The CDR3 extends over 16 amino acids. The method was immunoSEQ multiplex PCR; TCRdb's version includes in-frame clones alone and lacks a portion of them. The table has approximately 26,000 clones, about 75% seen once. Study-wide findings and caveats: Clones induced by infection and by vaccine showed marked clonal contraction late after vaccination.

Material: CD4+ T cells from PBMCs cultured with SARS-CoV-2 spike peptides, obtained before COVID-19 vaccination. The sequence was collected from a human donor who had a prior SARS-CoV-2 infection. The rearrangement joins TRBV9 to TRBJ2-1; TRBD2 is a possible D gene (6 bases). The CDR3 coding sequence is TGTGCCAGCAGCGTATTGGGCGGGATCTCCTACAATGAGCAGTTCTTC. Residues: CASSVLGGISYNEQFF.